A selection of T cell receptor beta chains follows, all from one sample in a study of blood T cells in healthy people across ages. TCRdb called the 5' RACE reads again in MiXCR, with one record for every CDR3 protein. The sample holds more than 500,000 distinct CDR3 sequences, roughly a quarter seen once. In addition, the sample was reused for a study of T cells of mothers and their children.

The sequenced material came from blood. The source is a boy aged 2-15 years in good health. The CDR3 runs from the conserved cysteine through the conserved F or W.

v_gene: TRBV6-5; j_gene: TRBJ2-1; CDR3aa: CASSYGGIAYNEQFF
v_gene: TRBV2; j_gene: TRBJ2-3; CDR3aa: CASSARRRLATDTQYF
v_gene: TRBV19; j_gene: .; CDR3aa: CASSNGNEQFF
v_gene: TRBV4-3; j_gene: TRBJ2-1; CDR3aa: CASSHSPGGRPYNEQFF
v_gene: TRBV2; j_gene: TRBJ2-2; CDR3aa: CAISGRKNTGELFF
v_gene: TRBV21-1; j_gene: .; CDR3aa: CASSNQAYEQYF
v_gene: TRBV10-3; j_gene: TRBJ2-5; CDR3aa: CAISEEGARETQYF
v_gene: TRBV25-1; j_gene: TRBJ1-3; CDR3aa: CASSELVGQGATGNTIYF
v_gene: TRBV5-1; j_gene: TRBJ2-1; CDR3aa: CASRTGGGVEQFF
v_gene: TRBV4-3; j_gene: TRBJ1-1; CDR3aa: CASSPAGQGAWNTEAFF
v_gene: TRBV18; j_gene: TRBJ2-7; CDR3aa: CASSESGQGYEQYF
v_gene: TRBV6-5; j_gene: TRBJ2-7; CDR3aa: CARSYSIVQREGWGYEQYF
v_gene: TRBV7-6; j_gene: .; CDR3aa: CASSDRQRGSSYEQYF
v_gene: TRBV12-3/TRBV12-4; j_gene: TRBJ1-1; CDR3aa: CASGHKANTEAFF
v_gene: TRBV29-1; j_gene: TRBJ2-7; CDR3aa: CSVEATRAREQYF
v_gene: TRBV7-2; j_gene: TRBJ2-3; CDR3aa: CASSLNPGVAGSVYF
v_gene: TRBV29-1; j_gene: TRBJ1-5; CDR3aa: CSASGTGNQPQHF
v_gene: TRBV7-9; j_gene: TRBJ2-7; CDR3aa: CASSFSGPYEQYF
v_gene: TRBV25-1; j_gene: TRBJ1-4; CDR3aa: CASSELGGSNEKLFF
v_gene: TRBV29-1; j_gene: TRBJ2-5; CDR3aa: CSARDRVQETQYF
v_gene: TRBV7-8; j_gene: TRBJ2-6; CDR3aa: CASSPAGDRKRSGANVLTF
v_gene: TRBV20-1; j_gene: TRBJ1-2; CDR3aa: CSATGQGANYGYTF
v_gene: TRBV25-1; j_gene: TRBJ1-1; CDR3aa: CGSSAGDFSEAFF
v_gene: TRBV5-4; j_gene: TRBJ1-2; CDR3aa: CASSLVESGYGYTF
v_gene: TRBV27; j_gene: .; CDR3aa: CASSLRAGGGMNEQFF
v_gene: TRBV6-5; j_gene: TRBJ1-4; CDR3aa: CATHGQGVEEKLFF
v_gene: TRBV20-1; j_gene: TRBJ1-5; CDR3aa: CSARGTQGARGNQPQHF
v_gene: TRBV12-3/TRBV12-4; j_gene: TRBJ1-1; CDR3aa: CASSSAGGVSEAFF
v_gene: TRBV29-1; j_gene: TRBJ2-3; CDR3aa: CSVEGIRGPSTDTQYF
v_gene: TRBV5-5; j_gene: TRBJ1-3; CDR3aa: CASSPGTGVGNTIYF
v_gene: TRBV29-1; j_gene: TRBJ2-5; CDR3aa: CSVLHRVKTQYF
v_gene: TRBV7-2; j_gene: TRBJ1-5; CDR3aa: CASSLERRLSQPQHF
v_gene: TRBV10-2; j_gene: TRBJ2-1; CDR3aa: CASSGLAVQSSYNEQFF
v_gene: TRBV6-1; j_gene: TRBJ2-7; CDR3aa: CASSEMGHRGFYEQYF
v_gene: TRBV20-1; j_gene: TRBJ2-3; CDR3aa: CSARALTSGGADTQYF
v_gene: TRBV12-3/TRBV12-4; j_gene: TRBJ2-5; CDR3aa: CASSLGRGGQETQYF
v_gene: TRBV10-3; j_gene: TRBJ2-5; CDR3aa: CAISEPGSSRPQETQYF
v_gene: TRBV2; j_gene: TRBJ2-5; CDR3aa: CASSEAERGAQYF
v_gene: TRBV6-2/TRBV6-3; j_gene: TRBJ1-2; CDR3aa: CASSYARNYGYTF
v_gene: TRBV20-1; j_gene: TRBJ2-7; CDR3aa: CSASPETSGSFYEQYF
v_gene: TRBV28; j_gene: TRBJ2-1; CDR3aa: CASSLYILALIPLGSYNEQFF
v_gene: TRBV7-6; j_gene: TRBJ2-5; CDR3aa: CASSLAPGAGEETQHF
v_gene: TRBV6-6; j_gene: TRBJ2-5; CDR3aa: CATLRPGGEGTQYF
v_gene: TRBV11-2; j_gene: TRBJ1-2; CDR3aa: CASSPAGAATHGYTF